This T cell receptor beta chain was documented in a study of Ad26.COV2.S vaccination and SARS-CoV-2 variants. Study at large: Enrolled in COV1001, the donor was in the Ad26.COV2.S trial arm, which received the vaccine. The authors gave Ad26.COV2.S intramuscularly, either once or twice 56 days apart.

Points from the study as a whole: It is possible that the TCR breadth and depth analyses underestimated the total T cell responses.

Of note for this clone: Its antigen is still unknown.

The CDR3 contains 15 residues. Losses at the gene ends were 7 bases for V and 5 bases for J; bases not matched to a gene: 6. CDR1 and CDR2 (germline): SGHRS, YFSETQ. Sample treatment: some 20 received Ad26.COV2.S at low or high dose, single or two shots; 5 received placebo; per-sample allocation not given. Material that was analyzed had been drawn on day 63 after the first vaccine or placebo injection. This table comes from immunoSEQ multiplex PCR, and its TCRdb copy is limited to in-frame clones, with some not included. This sample carries about 410,000 clones, around nine tenths of them seen once, and the ten largest clones take 3% to 3.5%.

The V and J genes are TRBV5-1 and TRBJ2-1; 13 bases agree with TRBD2. The clonotype comes from a person between 18 and 65 years old who received the Ad26.COV2.S COVID-19 vaccine or a placebo. Sample: peripheral blood, taken in a trial of Ad26.COV2.S vaccine versus placebo. The CDR3 coding sequence is TGCGCCAGCCGACCGGGACTAGCGGGGCACAATGAGCAGTTCTTC. As protein: CASRPGLAGHNEQFF.